Below, 27 T cell receptor beta chains from the same sample are listed, as sequenced in a study of PD-1 blockade in mismatch repair-deficient tumors. Using immunoSEQ multiplex PCR, the repertoire was profiled, and TCRdb retains in-frame clones only, with some absent. The table includes tens of thousands of clones, approximately 88% detected once. The input for sequencing was PBMCs, taken about 40 weeks after starting pembrolizumab. All receptors come from an adult with mismatch repair-deficient cancer.

The chain is built from TRBV27 and TRBJ2-3, with TRBD1 as a possible D gene (6 bases). The CDR3 contains 15 residues. Germline V gene data show CDR1 as MNHEY and CDR2 as SMNVEV (reference sequence). V shed 3 bases and J shed 2 bases, with 12 bases lying between them. CDR3 loop: CASSFRDTVTDTQYF. The CDR3 DNA follows: TGTGCCAGCAGTTTCCGGGACACCGTCACAGATACGCAGTATTTT.

The table lists this clone with a count of one. V gene TRBV5-5 combines with J gene TRBJ2-7; 8 bases are a match to TRBD2. Germline trimming cut 4 bases from V and 0 bases from J; bases unmatched to any gene: 6. Germline V gene sequence: CDR1 SGHKS, CDR2 YYEKEE (reference sequence). The CDR3 is made up of 15 amino acids. The CDR3 reads CASSISGTSSYEQYF. The CDR3 DNA reads TGTGCCAGCAGCATATCCGGGACTAGCTCCTACGAGCAGTACTTC.

This clone has just a few counts. The genes are TRBV30 and TRBJ2-7, with D maybe TRBD2 (6 bases). V was shortened by 0 bases and J by 6 bases, with 18 bases between the two germline ends. The length of the CDR3 is 15 residues. Germline loops: CDR1 GTSNPN, CDR2 SVGIG (reference sequence). CDR3 sequence: CAWSVSEGPRGEQYF. CDR3 bases: TGTGCCTGGAGTGTATCGGAGGGCCCCCGGGGCGAGCAGTACTTC.

The chain carries TRBV5-1 and TRBJ1-3; D gene ambiguous. The germline gives CDR1 SGHRS, CDR2 YFSETQ. The V end was cut by 4 bases, the J end by 0 bases, with 8 bases between. The CDR3 is 14 residues long. CDR3 DNA: TGCGCCAGCAGCCCGGTTCTCTCTGGAAACACCATATATTTT. Amino acid sequence: CASSPVLSGNTIYF. Filled out from reference TRBV5-1 and TRBJ1-3, the complete variable domain reads KAGVTQTPRYLIKTRGQQVTLSCSPISGHRSVSWYQQTPGQGLQFLFEYFSETQRNKGNFPGRFSGRQFSNSRSEMNVSTLELGDSALYLCASSPVLSGNTIYFGEGSWLTVV.

This clone appeared once. This chain uses TRBV7-9 with TRBJ2-1; 7 bases match TRBD2. Germline assignment: CDR1 SEHNR and CDR2 FQNEAQ (reference sequence). With V trimmed by 4 bases and J by 6 bases, 6 bases remained unmatched. CDR3 length: 14 amino acids. The CDR3 DNA is TGTGCCAGCAGCTATGAGACTAGCAGCAATGAGCAGTTCTTC. Amino acids: CASSYETSSNEQFF.

The rearrangement joins TRBV10-3 to TRBJ2-5, with a tentative D call TRBD1 (6 bases). This CDR3 has 14 amino acids. From germline, CDR1 is ENHRY and CDR2 SYGVKD. Trimming shortened V by 8 bases and J by 1 base, and 14 bases separated the two germline ends. The CDR3, as DNA: TGTGCCATCCGGGGACACCTAGTCCAAGAGACCCAGTACTTC. Amino acid sequence: CAIRGHLVQETQYF.

In its sample, this clone was seen a few times. This chain uses TRBV7-2 with TRBJ2-7, with 12 bases identical to TRBD2. CDR1 and CDR2 (germline): SGHTA, FQGNSA. The CDR3 loop spans 17 amino acids. V trimming: 5 bases; J trimming: 3 bases; junction bases outside the gene matches: 11. CDR3 protein: CASSPSSGRAVSYEQYF. CDR3 nucleotide sequence: TGTGCCAGCAGCCCCTCTAGCGGGAGGGCCGTAAGCTACGAGCAGTACTTC.

The chain carries TRBV19 and TRBJ2-3, with 13 bases fitting TRBD2. CDR1 is LNHDA and CDR2 is SQIVND in the germline V gene (reference sequence). The CDR3 consists of 16 residues. The junction had 7 bases not matched to a gene; V was cut back by 6 bases and J by 4 bases. The DNA of the CDR3 is TGTGCCAGTAGGAGGACTAGCGGGAGCGCGCCAGATACGCAGTATTTT. This sequence encodes CASRRTSGSAPDTQYF.

The V and J genes are TRBV7-3 and TRBJ2-2, with 8 bases identical to TRBD2. CDR1 is SGHTA, CDR2 FQGTGA, per germline. V dropped 3 bases and J dropped 5; count of bases not matched to a gene: 8. There are 16 residues in the CDR3. The CDR3 loop is CASSLTRASGTGELFF. The CDR3 nucleotides read TGTGCCAGCAGCTTGACCCGGGCTAGCGGGACCGGGGAGCTGTTTTTT.

This clone was seen once. The chain carries TRBV7-2 and TRBJ2-1, with TRBD2 identical over 13 bases. V gave up 1 base and J gave up 8 bases; unmatched junction bases: 8. Germline CDR1 reads SGHTA; CDR2 reads FQGNSA. The length of the CDR3 is 17 residues. The CDR3 nucleotides are TGTGCCAGCAGCTTAGATTTCCGGACTAGCGGGAGAGATGAGCAGTTCTTC. Translated: CASSLDFRTSGRDEQFF.

In its sample, this clone was seen once. V is TRBV5-1 and J is TRBJ1-1; D is ambiguous. Germline V gene lookup returns CDR1 SGHRS and CDR2 YFSETQ. There are 14 residues in the CDR3. Trimming shortened V by 1 base and J by 0 bases, and 7 bases separated the two germline ends. The CDR3 nucleotides are TGCGCCAGCAGCTTGTCTACCATGAACACTGAAGCTTTCTTT. Its translation: CASSLSTMNTEAFF.

The V gene is TRBV19, the J gene TRBJ2-1; 7 positions agree with TRBD2. The trim removed 4 bases at V and 7 bases at J, leaving 16 bases unmatched. The germline CDR1 and CDR2 sequences are LNHDA and SQIVND (reference sequence). CDR3 size: 17 residues. CDR3 protein: CASSNQRGVRGINEQFF. As DNA, the CDR3 is TGTGCCAGTAGTAACCAGCGGGGAGTAAGGGGCATTAATGAGCAGTTCTTC.

This chain uses TRBV2 with TRBJ1-1; a possible D gene is TRBD1 (5 bases). From germline, CDR1 is SNHLY and CDR2 FYNNEI. V was trimmed by 9 bases and J by 4 bases, leaving 21 bases between them. The CDR3 is made up of 15 amino acids. The CDR3 here is CASQLGGGFGTEAFF. CDR3 sequence (DNA): TGTGCCAGTCAACTGGGCGGGGGTTTCGGCACTGAAGCTTTCTTT.

The chain recombines TRBV10-3 with TRBJ2-7; 7 nucleotides match TRBD1. Trimming took 7 bases from V and 9 from J; bases not matched to a gene: 6. Germline V gene sequence: CDR1 ENHRY, CDR2 SYGVKD. CDR3 length: 11 residues. The DNA of the CDR3 is TGTGCCATCAAGGGTGAGGGGGCGCAGTACTTC. Encoded protein: CAIKGEGAQYF.

The chain uses TRBV5-4 and TRBJ1-3; D may be TRBD1 (6 bases). The ends were cut back, 4 bases at V and 4 bases at J, with 15 bases in the middle. There are 15 residues in the CDR3. Germline V gene sequence: CDR1 SGHNT, CDR2 YYREEE (reference sequence). The CDR3 protein is CASSPGGGAGNTIYF. CDR3 coding DNA: TGTGCCAGCAGCCCAGGCGGGGGGGCAGGAAACACCATATATTTT.

The rearrangement joins TRBV7-8 to TRBJ1-2; possibly TRBD1 for D (5 bases). The V end lost 0 bases, the J end lost 14 bases, and 16 bases lay between the germline ends. The CDR3 is 13 amino acids. Germline values: CDR1 SGHVS, CDR2 FQNEAQ. DNA for the CDR3: TGTGCCAGCAGCTTAGCGTTGCACAGGCACTCAACCTTC. Translating it yields CASSLALHRHSTF.

The genes are TRBV27 and TRBJ1-2; possible D gene TRBD1, 5 bases. V lost 2 bases and J 4 bases, leaving 11 bases between the germline ends. CDR3 length: 14 residues. Germline V lookup: CDR1 MNHEY, CDR2 SMNVEV (reference sequence). The CDR3: CASSLQGLGYGYTF. The CDR3, as DNA: TGTGCCAGCAGTTTACAGGGTCTGGGCTATGGCTACACCTTC.

The J gene is TRBJ1-1, the V gene TRBV4-2; 8 nucleotides match TRBD1. Germline values: CDR1 LGHNA, CDR2 YNFKEQ. The CDR3 has 18 residues. With V trimmed by 4 bases and J by 3 bases, 16 bases remained unmatched. The CDR3 DNA reads TGTGCCAGCAGCCGATATTCCGGGCGCGGACAGGGAGACACTGAAGCTTTCTTT. As protein: CASSRYSGRGQGDTEAFF.

A few counts support this clone. The chain joins TRBV7-2 to TRBJ2-1, with a possible D match to TRBD1 (6 bases). V lost 8 bases and J lost 9, with 14 bases in between. Germline V gene data show CDR1 as SGHTA and CDR2 as FQGNSA. The CDR3 has 12 amino acids. The CDR3 protein is CASGTFRGEQFF. The CDR3 DNA is TGTGCCAGCGGGACCTTCAGGGGTGAGCAGTTCTTC.

The V and J genes are TRBV5-4 and TRBJ2-5; 8 bases fit TRBD2. This CDR3 region has 14 residues. With 4 bases clipped from V and 1 base from J, the junction kept 3 bases outside the gene matches. Germline V lookup: CDR1 SGHNT, CDR2 YYREEE (reference sequence). Here the CDR3 reads CASSPGLGQETQYF. DNA for the CDR3: TGTGCCAGCAGCCCGGGACTAGGCCAAGAGACCCAGTACTTC.

The chain joins TRBV7-2 to TRBJ1-1; TRBD1 agrees at 12 bases. Germline V CDR1 and CDR2: SGHTA, FQGNSA. Trimming cost V 0 bases and J 1 base; bases outside gene matches: 0. The CDR3 consists of 16 residues. The chain's CDR3 is CASSLAGQGANTEAFF. CDR3 DNA sequence: TGTGCCAGCAGCTTAGCGGGACAGGGGGCGAACACTGAAGCTTTCTTT.

The chain carries TRBV11-1 and TRBJ1-1; 8 bases match TRBD1. After removal of 4 bases from V and 3 bases from J, the junction contained 4 bases not matched to a gene. This CDR3 has 14 amino acids. CDR1 is SGHAT, CDR2 FQDESV, per germline (reference sequence). CDR3 loop: CASSSRGLDTEAFF. DNA of the CDR3: TGTGCCAGCAGCTCCAGGGGGCTCGACACTGAAGCTTTCTTT.

This clone was recorded only once. The chain is built from TRBV6-1 and TRBJ1-1; TRBD1 matches at 7 bases. CDR3 length: 15 residues. V shed 5 bases, J shed 1 base, and the junction held 7 bases outside the gene matches. Per the germline V gene, CDR1 is MNHNS and CDR2 is SASEGT. The CDR3 here is CASSPDRVPNTEAFF. CDR3 sequence (DNA): TGTGCCAGCAGTCCCGACAGGGTACCGAACACTGAAGCTTTCTTT.

The rearrangement links TRBV15 to TRBJ2-7, with D uncertain. CDR3 size: 14 residues. Germline V CDR1 and CDR2: LNHNV, YYDKDF (reference sequence). Trimming left V 0 bases short and J 5 bases short, with 11 bases between. As DNA, the CDR3 is TGTGCCACCAGCAGAGATCAACAGACGAACGAGCAGTACTTC. Its protein product is CATSRDQQTNEQYF.

In DNA, the CDR3 is TGTGCCAGCAGCTTACGGACAGGGGAAAATCAGCCCCAGCATTTT. Translated, it gives CASSLRTGENQPQHF. This sequence joins TRBV7-8 and TRBJ1-5; 9 nucleotides agree with TRBD1. The CDR3 runs to 15 residues. Germline CDR1 and CDR2: SGHVS and FQNEAQ. With V trimmed by 2 bases and J by 4 bases, 3 bases remained unmatched.

The gene calls are TRBV7-2 and TRBJ1-1; TRBD1 aligns across 8 bases. The V gene end was trimmed by 3 bases and the J gene end by 1 base; junction bases not matched to a gene: 1. Germline-derived CDR1 and CDR2 are SGHTA and FQGNSA. The CDR3 sequence is 14 residues long. The CDR3 DNA reads as TGTGCCAGCAGCTTCGGACAGGGGAACACTGAAGCTTTCTTT. Translating gives CASSFGQGNTEAFF.

The V call is TRBV27, the J call TRBJ1-1, with 8 bases lining up with TRBD1. Germline CDR1 and CDR2: MNHEY and SMNVEV (reference sequence). The CDR3 loop spans 14 amino acids. V lost 5 bases to trimming and J lost 1 base; unmatched junction nucleotides: 3. The DNA of the CDR3 is TGTGCCAGCAGTGGACAGGGAAGGAACACTGAAGCTTTCTTT. The encoded protein is CASSGQGRNTEAFF.